Listed below are T cell receptor beta chains from one sample, sequenced in a study. Produced via immunoSEQ multiplex PCR; TCRdb's table is partial and in-frame only. The data contain roughly 68,000 clones, around 95% of them singletons. The sample consisted of PBMCs. Every receptor here comes from a man in his forties with rheumatoid arthritis. Each CDR3 is given with its conserved first and last residue. The D gene is left open where the match is weak.

V gene	D gene	CDR3 protein
TRBV6-5	NA	CASSPPRGQNSPLHF
TRBV3-1/TRBV3-2	NA	CASSPRGGSNEKLFF
TRBV15	NA	CATSRQVLTEAFF
TRBV9	TRBD2	CASSGNSGRAWPGELFF
TRBV3-1/TRBV3-2	NA	CASSLISGTHSGNTIYF
TRBV3-1/TRBV3-2	TRBD1	CASSQPGQGRDEQFF
TRBV10-3	TRBD2	CAIKETSDYEQYF
TRBV20-1	NA	CSASSGEVDYGYTF
TRBV7-9	TRBD2	CASSPGLRLAGPDTQYF
TRBV30	NA	CAWRKIADSNSPLHF
TRBV18	NA	CASSPVGSYEQYF
TRBV6-4	NA	CASALEHNQPQHF
TRBV5-1	TRBD2	CASSPWTSGNTGELFF
TRBV25-1	NA	CASSEGQGPNEKLFF
TRBV9	TRBD2	CASSASGSNTGELFF
TRBV29-1	TRBD2	CSGGTSGDANTGELFF
TRBV4-1	TRBD1	CASSQGWTGGKYEQYF
TRBV15	NA	CATSSEISPRALHF
TRBV5-1	NA	CASSLDSGAGNTIYF
TRBV7-8	NA	CASSPEREEEETQYF
TRBV21-1	NA	CASSKEGVRKNIQYF
TRBV9	TRBD1	CASSVATGAYNEQFF
TRBV27	NA	CASSLTDSRQETQYF
TRBV6-4	NA	CASSQTPYTEAFF
TRBV28	TRBD1	CASSTDRGRGETQYF
TRBV5-4	NA	CASSSRRGDTQYF
TRBV6-5	NA	CASSYRGTDTEAFF
TRBV6-5	TRBD1	CASSYTTGGNYGYTF
TRBV7-8	TRBD2	CASSLVSGRGDTQYF